Listed below are T cell receptor beta chains from one sample, sequenced in a study of T cell responses to AZD1222 COVID-19 vaccine. TCRdb's table, derived via immunoSEQ multiplex PCR, lists solely in-frame clones and lacks some. The sample lists over 100,000 clones, more than 75% occurring once. The sample consisted of peripheral blood, taken 28 days after the second AZD1222 dose. The origin of the receptors is an adult who received the AZD1222 COVID-19 vaccine. Both conserved end residues are part of each CDR3. The D gene is left open where the match is weak. A row's size may be missing; if present it is once, few, many or a size class.

J gene | V gene | clone size | D gene | CDR3 DNA | CDR3 protein
TRBJ1-5 | TRBV3-1/TRBV3-2 | - | - | TGTGCCAGCAGCCAAGGGGAACAGCCCCAGCATTTT | CASSQGEQPQHF
TRBJ2-7 | TRBV18 | - | - | TGTGCCAGCTCACCGCGGTTCAGCCAGTACGAGCAGTACTTC | CASSPRFSQYEQYF
TRBJ1-1 | TRBV9 | - | - | TGTGCCAGCAGCCTAAGAGTTGGGGGCCTATCGAACACTGAAGCTTTCTTT | CASSLRVGGLSNTEAFF
TRBJ1-2 | TRBV7-9 | - | - | TGTGCCAGCAGCTTCGCCGGGACCTATGGCTACACCTTC | CASSFAGTYGYTF
TRBJ1-2 | TRBV9 | - | - | TGTGCCAGCAGCGAAGGTTCCTATGGCTACACCTTC | CASSEGSYGYTF
TRBJ2-1 | TRBV4-1 | - | - | TGCGCCAGCAGCCAACCGGGCAACAATGAGCAGTTCTTC | CASSQPGNNEQFF
TRBJ2-2 | TRBV11-2 | - | - | TGTGCCAGCAGCTTAAATAGTGGGACCATAAACACCGGGGAGCTGTTTTTT | CASSLNSGTINTGELFF
TRBJ2-3 | TRBV18 | - | - | TGTGCCAGCTCACCAGCAAGGGCTTTATCGCAGTATTTT | CASSPARALSQYF
TRBJ1-4 | TRBV9 | once | TRBD1 | TGTGCCAGCAGCGTAGGAGCCGGGACAGGTTATGAAAAACTGTTTTTT | CASSVGAGTGYEKLFF
TRBJ1-5 | TRBV6-2/TRBV6-3 | - | - | TGTGCCAGCAGTTACTCCAGGGTTCGTGCCAATCAGCCCCAGCATTTT | CASSYSRVRANQPQHF
TRBJ1-3 | TRBV19 | few | - | TGTGCCAGTACCATCGCTGGGTTCTCTGGAAACACCATATATTTT | CASTIAGFSGNTIYF
TRBJ2-5 | TRBV29-1 | - | TRBD2 | TGCAGCGTTGGCGGGACTAGCGGGGAAGAGACCCAGTACTTC | CSVGGTSGEETQYF
TRBJ2-3 | TRBV4-1 | - | TRBD2 | TGCGCCAGCAGCCTTGGGACTAGTGATACGCAGTATTTT | CASSLGTSDTQYF
TRBJ1-2 | TRBV7-9 | - | - | TGTGCCAGCAGCTTTGAAAGAGAAGGTGGCTACACCTTC | CASSFEREGGYTF
TRBJ2-7 | TRBV18 | - | TRBD1 | TGTGCCAGCTCCGGCCCGGGACAGGACTACGAGCAGTACTTC | CASSGPGQDYEQYF
TRBJ2-4 | TRBV7-6 | - | TRBD1 | TGTGCCAGCAGCGCAGAACAGGGGAACCCTAACATTCAGTACTTC | CASSAEQGNPNIQYF